This TCR beta chain comes out of a study of T cells after yellow fever vaccination. Conversion of TCR transcripts into cDNA relied on 5'RACE template switching, which added a universal primer site and UMIs. Each CDR3 protein is one row after TCRdb ran MiXCR on the 5' RACE reads. The data hold approximately 580,000 distinct CDR3 sequences, with approximately 16% observed a single time. Germline V lookup: CDR1 MNHEY, CDR2 SVGAGI. V lost 0 bases and J lost 7, with 12 bases in between. This CDR3 comprises 15 residues. Note on this clonotype: Its antigen is not known.

Findings and caveats of the study: Shared CD4/CD8 clonotypes were a small share, likely from convergent recombination. Highly abundant clonotypes carried over from the bulk population could end up in FACS-sorted repertoires as contaminants. Booster samples showed a return of most primary-vaccination clones (around 96% CD4, 85% to 90% CD8).

This clonotype was sampled from a man aged 18 to 29 who received the YFV17D yellow fever vaccine. The sample was PBMCs, taken 5 days after the first yellow fever vaccination. This chain uses TRBV6-5 with TRBJ1-4, with D perhaps TRBD1 (5 bases). Here the CDR3 reads CASSYSGDEGEKLFF. The CDR3 DNA is TGTGCCAGCAGTTACTCGGGGGATGAAGGTGAAAAACTGTTTTTT.